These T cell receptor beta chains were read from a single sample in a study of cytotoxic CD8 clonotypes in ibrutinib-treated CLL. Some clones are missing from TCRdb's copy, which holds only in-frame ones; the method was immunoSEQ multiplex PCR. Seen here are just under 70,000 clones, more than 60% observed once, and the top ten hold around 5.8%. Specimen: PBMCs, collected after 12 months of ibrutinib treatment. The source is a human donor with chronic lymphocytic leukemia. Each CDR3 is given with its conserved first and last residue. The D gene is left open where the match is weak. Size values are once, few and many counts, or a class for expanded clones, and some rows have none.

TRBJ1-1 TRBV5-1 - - TGCGCCAGTACCCCCCGGGGCATGAACACTGAAGCTTTCTTT CASTPRGMNTEAFF
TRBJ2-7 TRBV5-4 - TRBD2 TGTGCCAGCAGCCCGGCCCGGACTAGCGGCTCCTACGAGCAGTACTTC CASSPARTSGSYEQYF
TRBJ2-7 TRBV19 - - TGTGCCAGTAGTCCACGGGGTCAGGGGTACGAGCAGTACTTC CASSPRGQGYEQYF
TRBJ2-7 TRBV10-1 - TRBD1 TGCGCCAGCAGCCGACAGGGGACCTCCTACGAGCAGTACTTC CASSRQGTSYEQYF
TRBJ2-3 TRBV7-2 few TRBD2 TGTGCCAGCAGCCTGAAGCTAGCGGGGGGTTCAGATACGCAGTATTTT CASSLKLAGGSDTQYF
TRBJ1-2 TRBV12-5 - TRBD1 TGTGCTAGTGGTTTAGGGGGACAGGGGCCCTATGGCTACACCTTC CASGLGGQGPYGYTF
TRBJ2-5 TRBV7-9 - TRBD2 TGTGCCAGCAGCCCACCGGGACTATCGGGTGGGGAGACCCAGTACTTC CASSPPGLSGGETQYF
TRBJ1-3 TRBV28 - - TGTGCCAGCAGTTTACCCGGTACCATATATTTT CASSLPGTIYF
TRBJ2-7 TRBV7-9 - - TGTGCCAGCAGCTCCGACGGAGGCTCCTACGAGCAGTACTTC CASSSDGGSYEQYF
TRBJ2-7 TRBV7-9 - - TGTGCCAGCAGCTTTCAGGCGGGCAGGGGCTGGCACGAGCAGTACTTC CASSFQAGRGWHEQYF
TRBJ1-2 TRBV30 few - TGTGCCTGGAGTGGCGGTACATATCAAGGGGGCTACACCTTC CAWSGGTYQGGYTF
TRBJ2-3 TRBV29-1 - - TGCAGCGGCCGCGGACCAGGCACAGATACGCAGTATTTT CSGRGPGTDTQYF